This entry features one T cell receptor beta chain sequence. CDR3 length: 15 residues. Germline values: CDR1 MNHEY, CDR2 SVGAGI. Trimming stripped 0 bases from V and 5 bases from J, with 11 bases between. MiXCR, applied by TCRdb to the 5' RACE reads, yields one record per CDR3 protein. The sample records a few hundred thousand distinct CDR3 sequences, around a quarter being singletons. This sample is part of a study of T-cell memory formation after mild COVID-19. The sample consisted of PBMCs or a T cell subset sorted from them (not recorded which). The chain links TRBV6-5 to TRBJ1-5; D is perhaps TRBD1 (6 bases). This receptor was taken from an adult woman who had mild COVID-19 (a few samples of this study predate the infection). Cell type and time point are not known. CDR3 sequence (DNA): TGTGCCAGCAGTTACTCTCCAGGGGAGGATCAGCCCCAGCATTTT. Translation gives CASSYSPGEDQPQHF.